These 3 T cell receptor beta chains came from one sample sequenced in a study of beta chain features in type 1 diabetes (dated by TCRdb to 2017 to 2018). Libraries were constructed by the immunoSEQ multiplex PCR assay. The entire amount of isolated RNA was reverse transcribed using the High Capacity cDNA Reverse Transcription Kit, so the sequenced TCRB transcripts were expressed ones. The immuneACCESS repertoire file appears here via TCRdb, limited to in-frame rearrangements. These files lack a portion of the clones; in checked studies, under half of the deficit traces to unresolved V genes, and the cause of the others is not known. Recorded for this sample are about 900,000 clones; 15% to 20% of them occurred a single time. The ten largest clonotypes hold about 0.025% of the sample. Sequencing was carried out using naive CD4+ T cells from blood. The cell subset or site label, as the study defines it: true naive CD4+ T cells. The source is a woman between 18 and 29 years old in good health.

This clone was found a few times. This sequence joins TRBV5-4 and TRBJ2-1, with D possibly TRBD2 on 6 matching bases. V was clipped by 4 bases and J by 1 base, with 12 bases between them. The CDR3 extends over 15 amino acids. CDR1 and CDR2 from the germline V gene are SGHNT and YYREEE (reference sequence). As DNA, the CDR3 is TGTGCCAGCAGCCCCGGGAGTAGGTCCTACAATGAGCAGTTCTTC. The encoded protein is CASSPGSRSYNEQFF.

The chain carries TRBV25-1 and TRBJ1-3; 9 nucleotides align to TRBD1. The V and J ends lost 5 bases and 4 bases, in that order; junction bases with no gene match: 12. The V gene's germline CDR1 is MGHDK and CDR2 SYGVNS. This CDR3 is 17 amino acids long. CDR3 region: CASSQTRDRVSGNTIYF. DNA for the CDR3: TGTGCCAGCAGTCAGACCCGGGACAGGGTGTCAGGAAACACCATATATTTT.

This clone was seen only a few times. The chain carries TRBV28 and TRBJ1-2; 9 bases map to TRBD1. V lost 5 bases to trimming and J lost 8 bases; unmatched junction nucleotides: 6. The CDR3 covers 13 residues. CDR1 and CDR2 from the germline V gene are MDHEN and SYDVKM. The CDR3 loop reads CASSAGQGVGYTF. Here the CDR3 DNA reads TGTGCCAGCAGTGCGGGACAGGGTGTAGGCTACACCTTC.